This T cell receptor beta chain was recovered during a study of T cell repertoires in cytomegalovirus infection. Turning to the study itself: Through public TCR beta signatures, both CMV infection and matching HLA type were indicated.

This clonotype was recorded at least ten times. What it binds is not known. TCRdb ran MiXCR on the reads and lists one entry per CDR3 protein. The table lists about 180,000 distinct CDR3 sequences, about 18% of them singletons, with about 23% in the top ten. Overall study results and limits: Based on cumulative public TCR beta family frequency, carriers of CMV plus the relevant HLA were identified. CMV-specific TCR beta clonotypes restricted by HLA-C dominated the ex vivo response.

The CDR3 is 10 residues long. The V end was cut by 5 bases, the J end by 4 bases, with 2 bases between. CDR1 SQVTM and CDR2 ANQGSEA come from the germline V gene. The specimen sequenced was CD8+ T cells from PBMCs. V gene TRBV29-1 combines with J gene TRBJ2-2, with D unresolved. The clonotype originates from a human donor in good health (CMV status not recorded). Some clones in this sample may be carry-over from other donors' samples. CDR3 region: CSVFTGELFF. As DNA, the CDR3 is TGCAGCGTTTTCACCGGGGAGCTGTTTTTT.